This TCR beta chain was profiled in a study of blood T cell repertoires in COVID-19. Background on the study: COVID-19 samples from acute and convalescent phases originated in the United States, Italy and Spain. T cells, B-cell-depleted T cells, or PBMCs supplied cDNA or gDNA.

Under the authors' procedure: Reference gene primer amplification gave estimated nucleated cell counts. Using immunoSEQ multiplex PCR, the repertoire was profiled, and TCRdb retains in-frame clones only, with some absent. D and trimming come from the DNA, and the V and J calls and clone size come from that table. The sample comprises 270,000 or so clones, 75% to 90% of which are singletons, and approximately 4.6% rests with the top ten. Germline CDR1 and CDR2: MNHEY and SVGEGT. V lost 3 bases and J lost 3; bases outside the gene matches: 9. The length of the CDR3 is 17 residues. V is TRBV6-2 or TRBV6-3 and J is TRBJ2-7; 12 nucleotides match TRBD2. This sequence was found in a woman between 35 and 50 years old who had recovered from COVID-19. Material: peripheral blood. The CDR3 sequence is CASSYGSGTSGLYEQYF. The CDR3, as DNA: TGTGCCAGCAGTTATGGAAGTGGGACTAGCGGGCTCTACGAGCAGTACTTC.